This TCR beta chain is from a study of post-analysis software for immune sequencing data. Study summary: The disease courses covered relapsing-remitting, secondary progressive and progressive-relapsing multiple sclerosis. Study results and limitations: TRBV segments more frequent in patients than in controls numbered five and included TRBV5-6, TRBV5-1 and TRBV20-1. Among multiple sclerosis patients, normalized Chao1 diversity was significantly below that of controls. Clustering by F measure revealed strong co-clustering among samples prepared together in one batch.

Each TCR beta cDNA library carried unique molecular identifiers. When roughly 0.9 to 10 million T cells were used, they gave 500,000 or so cDNA molecules. TCRdb re-analysed the PCR reads in MiXCR, keeping a single row per CDR3 protein. The table has about 500,000 distinct CDR3 sequences, under 55% seen once. CDR3 length equals 13 residues. CDR1 is SGDLS, CDR2 YYNGEE, per germline. V lost 3 bases, J lost 5 bases, and 8 bases lay in between. As to this clonotype: Its antigen is as yet unknown.

The rearrangement links TRBV9 to TRBJ1-4; tentatively, D is TRBD1 (5 bases). This TCR was recovered from a girl aged 10 to 17 with multiple sclerosis. The source material was blood. CDR3 coding DNA: TGTGCCAGCAGCGCCCGGGACAATGAAAAACTGTTTTTT. The encoded protein is CASSARDNEKLFF.